This T cell receptor (beta chain) was sequenced for a study of regulatory T cells in long-lasting Graves disease. The sample's time point: persistent/refractory GD, antithyroid drugs over 5 years with positive TRAb. Making the TCR library involved RNA that had been extracted from PBMCs. Patients were enrolled at an endocrinology department in Xi'an, China. Study-wide points: TCR diversity was lower in persistent than newly diagnosed Graves' disease.

As concerns this clonotype: What it binds is not known.

There are 15 residues in the CDR3. Germline values: CDR1 SGHAT, CDR2 FQNNGV. With 2 bases clipped from V and 7 bases from J, the junction kept 8 bases outside the gene matches. HTBI primers from iRepertoire and Arm-PCR of CDR3 regions yielded the TCR beta libraries. TCRdb itself ran the multiplex PCR reads through MiXCR, one entry per CDR3 protein. The sample includes under 500,000 distinct CDR3 sequences, 20% to 25% seen only once; the top ten take 7% to 9.5%. This chain joins TRBV11-2 and TRBJ2-1; 7 bases map to TRBD2. This receptor was taken from a female donor with Graves disease. The sequenced sample was peripheral blood mononuclear cells (PBMCs), obtained when the disease was refractory, from a patient treated with antithyroid drugs. CDR3 sequence reads: CASSLRREGSNEQFF. CDR3 sequence (DNA): TGTGCCAGCAGCTTAAGGAGGGAGGGTTCGAATGAGCAGTTCTTC.